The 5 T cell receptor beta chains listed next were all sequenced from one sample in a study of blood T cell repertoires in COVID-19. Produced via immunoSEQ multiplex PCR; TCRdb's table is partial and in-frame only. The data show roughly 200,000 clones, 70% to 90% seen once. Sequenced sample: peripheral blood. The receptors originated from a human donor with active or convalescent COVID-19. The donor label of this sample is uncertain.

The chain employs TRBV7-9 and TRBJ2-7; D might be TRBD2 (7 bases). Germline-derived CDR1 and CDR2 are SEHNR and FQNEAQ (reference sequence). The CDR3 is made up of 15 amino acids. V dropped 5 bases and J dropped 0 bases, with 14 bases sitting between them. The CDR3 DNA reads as TGTGCCAGCAGCGCGGAGGGGGGGTTCTCCTACGAGCAGTACTTC. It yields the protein CASSAEGGFSYEQYF.

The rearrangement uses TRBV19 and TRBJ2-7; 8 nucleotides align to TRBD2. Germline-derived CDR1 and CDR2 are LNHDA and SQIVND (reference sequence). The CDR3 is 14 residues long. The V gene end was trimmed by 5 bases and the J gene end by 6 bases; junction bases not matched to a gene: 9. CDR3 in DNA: TGTGCCAGTAGTTTTGGACTAGCAGTTCGCGAGCAGTACTTC. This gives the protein CASSFGLAVREQYF.

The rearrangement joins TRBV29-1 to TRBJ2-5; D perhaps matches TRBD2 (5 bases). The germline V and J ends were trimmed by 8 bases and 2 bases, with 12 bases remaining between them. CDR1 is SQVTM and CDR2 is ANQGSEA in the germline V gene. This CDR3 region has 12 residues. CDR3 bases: TGCAGCACCGGAGGTGGACAAGAGACCCAGTACTTC. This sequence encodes CSTGGGQETQYF.

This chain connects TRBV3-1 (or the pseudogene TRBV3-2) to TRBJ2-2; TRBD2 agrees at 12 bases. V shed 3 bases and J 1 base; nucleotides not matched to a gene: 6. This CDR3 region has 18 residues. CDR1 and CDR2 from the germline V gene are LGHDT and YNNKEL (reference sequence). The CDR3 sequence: CASSHLLAGGLNTGELFF. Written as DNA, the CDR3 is TGTGCCAGCAGCCACCTTCTAGCGGGAGGGCTGAACACCGGGGAGCTGTTTTTT.

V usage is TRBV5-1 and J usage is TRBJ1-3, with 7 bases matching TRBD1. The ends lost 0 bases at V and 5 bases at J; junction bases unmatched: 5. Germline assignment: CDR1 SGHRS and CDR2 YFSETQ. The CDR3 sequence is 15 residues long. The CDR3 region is CASSLGTGTRNTIYF. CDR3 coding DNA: TGCGCCAGCAGCTTGGGGACAGGCACTCGAAACACCATATATTTT.